The clone carrying this TCR beta chain was counted many times. The data stem from a study of T cells after yellow fever vaccination. By 5'RACE template switching, TCR cDNA was produced, with a universal primer site and UMIs added in the process. Each CDR3 protein gets one entry after TCRdb re-called the 5' RACE reads with MiXCR. The sample lists some 250,000 distinct CDR3 sequences, 6.9% occurring once. The CDR3 is 15 amino acids. Germline-derived CDR1 and CDR2 are SGHTA and FQGNSA. Trimming pared 1 base from V and 1 base from J, leaving 11 bases between. The source of this sequence is a man aged 25-45 years who received the YFV17D yellow fever vaccine. The source material was CD4+ T cells sorted from PBMCs, sampled 15 days after the yellow fever booster vaccination. The chain couples TRBV7-2 to TRBJ2-7; no definite D call. In nucleotides, the CDR3 is TGTGCCAGCAGCTTAGACAGACTCTTTTCCTACGAGCAGTACTTC. This codes for CASSLDRLFSYEQYF.